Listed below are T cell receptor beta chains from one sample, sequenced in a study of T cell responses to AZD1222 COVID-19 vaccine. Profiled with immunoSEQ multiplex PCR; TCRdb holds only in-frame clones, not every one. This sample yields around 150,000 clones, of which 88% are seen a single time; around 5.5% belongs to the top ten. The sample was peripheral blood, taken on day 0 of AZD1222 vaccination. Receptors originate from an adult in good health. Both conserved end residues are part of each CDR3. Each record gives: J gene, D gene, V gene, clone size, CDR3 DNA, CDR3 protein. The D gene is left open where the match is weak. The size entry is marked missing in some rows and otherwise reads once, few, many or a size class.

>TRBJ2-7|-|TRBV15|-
TGTGCCACCAGCAGAGGGGGCAGCCCTTACGGGCAGTACTTC
CATSRGGSPYGQYF
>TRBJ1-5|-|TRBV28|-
TGTGCCAGCAGTTCCCCCGTGGAGGGTGGTTCCCATCAGCCCCAGCATTTT
CASSSPVEGGSHQPQHF
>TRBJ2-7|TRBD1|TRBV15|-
TGTGCCACCAGCAGAGGGGGGGGACAGGGAAGGAACGAGCAGTACTTC
CATSRGGGQGRNEQYF
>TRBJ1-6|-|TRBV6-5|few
TGTGCCAGCAGAATTTCAAGGGCCAACCATTCACCCCTCCACTTT
CASRISRANHSPLHF
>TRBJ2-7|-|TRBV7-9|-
TGTGCCAGCAGCTTCAACCGACAGCCCTACGAGCAGTACTTC
CASSFNRQPYEQYF
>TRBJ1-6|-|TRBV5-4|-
TGTGCCAGCAGCTTGGATTACCGGAATTCACCCCTCCACTTT
CASSLDYRNSPLHF
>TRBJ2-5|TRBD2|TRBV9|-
TGTGCCAGCAGCCCTCCCGGGACTAGCGGGAGTGGGACCCAGTACTTC
CASSPPGTSGSGTQYF
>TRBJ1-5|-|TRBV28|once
TGTGCCAGCAGTTTGACGTATTCGGTATGGCAGCCCCAGCATTTT
CASSLTYSVWQPQHF
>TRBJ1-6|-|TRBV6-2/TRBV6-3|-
TGTGCCAGCAGTTACGGGGCAGGGAGCTCCTATAATTCACCCCTCCACTTT
CASSYGAGSSYNSPLHF
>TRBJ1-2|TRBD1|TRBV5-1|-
TGCGCCAGCAGCCGACGACAGGGGAACGACTATGGCTACACCTTC
CASSRRQGNDYGYTF
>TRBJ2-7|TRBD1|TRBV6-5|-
TGTGCCAGCAGAGGACAGGGGTCTAACTACGAGCAGTACTTC
CASRGQGSNYEQYF
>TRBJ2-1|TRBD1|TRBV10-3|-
TGTGCCATCAGGGGGACAGGGGATGAGCAGTTCTTC
CAIRGTGDEQFF
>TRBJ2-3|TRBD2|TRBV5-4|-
TGTGCCAGCAGCACTTGGGCTAGCGGGACAGATACGCAGTATTTT
CASSTWASGTDTQYF
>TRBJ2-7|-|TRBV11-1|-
TGTGCCAGCAGCTTCGGGGCTTTTCACTCCTACGAGCAGTACTTC
CASSFGAFHSYEQYF
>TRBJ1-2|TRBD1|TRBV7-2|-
TGTGCCAGCAGCCCGGACAGGGGGCGGAGGAACTATGGCTACACCTTC
CASSPDRGRRNYGYTF
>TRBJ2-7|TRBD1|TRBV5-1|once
TGCGCCAGCAGGGGACAGCCCTACGAGCAGTACTTC
CASRGQPYEQYF
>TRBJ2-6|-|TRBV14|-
TGTGCCAGCAGCCAAGATGTAGGATACTCTGGGGCCAACGTCCTGACTTTC
CASSQDVGYSGANVLTF
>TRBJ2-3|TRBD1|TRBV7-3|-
TGTGCCAGTAGCCGGGACAGGAGCACAGATACGCAGTATTTT
CASSRDRSTDTQYF
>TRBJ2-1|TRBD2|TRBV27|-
TGTGCCAGCAGTCCATCACTAGCGGGGGAAAATGAGCAGTTCTTC
CASSPSLAGENEQFF
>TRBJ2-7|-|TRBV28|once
TGTGCCAGCCGGGGGAACCACGAGCAGTACTTC
CASRGNHEQYF
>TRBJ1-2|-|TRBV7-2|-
TGTGCCAGCAGCACACGGGACAAAGCTAACTATGGCTACACCTTC
CASSTRDKANYGYTF
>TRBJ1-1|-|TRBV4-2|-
TGTGCCAGCAGCCAAGATCCGGGTATCGGGAGGGAAGCTTTCTTT
CASSQDPGIGREAFF
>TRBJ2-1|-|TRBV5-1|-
TGCGCCAGCAGCTTGCAGCCTAGGGGAATCGCGGAGCAGTTCTTC
CASSLQPRGIAEQFF
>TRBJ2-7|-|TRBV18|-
TGTGCCAGCTCACAGTTCCCCACGTACGAGCAGTACTTC
CASSQFPTYEQYF
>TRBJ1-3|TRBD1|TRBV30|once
TGTGCCTGGAGTCTAGCGAGAAACCGGGGACAGATTTTTGGAAACACCATATATTTT
CAWSLARNRGQIFGNTIYF
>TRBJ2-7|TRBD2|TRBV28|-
TGTGCCAGCAGCCCGGCTAGCGGAGCCTACTACGAGCAGTACTTC
CASSPASGAYYEQYF
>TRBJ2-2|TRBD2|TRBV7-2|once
TGTGCCAGCAGCCCCAGGGCCGGGGGGGCAACCGGGGAGCTGTTTTTT
CASSPRAGGATGELFF
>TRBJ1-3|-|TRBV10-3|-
TGTGCCATCAGTGAGCGGGGAAACACCATATATTTT
CAISERGNTIYF
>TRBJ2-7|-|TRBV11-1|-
TGTGCCAGCAGCTTCGAGAAGGGGGAAACCTACGAGCAGTACTTC
CASSFEKGETYEQYF
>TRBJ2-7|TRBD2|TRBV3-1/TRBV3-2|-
TGTGCCAGCACCACGACTAGCGGGAGCTCCGAGCAGTACTTC
CASTTTSGSSEQYF
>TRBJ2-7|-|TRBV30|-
TGTGCCTGGAGTACCCGGCGGGGAAACCCCTACGAGCAGTACTTC
CAWSTRRGNPYEQYF
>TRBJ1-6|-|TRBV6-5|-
TGTGCCAGTCAGGGATCTATCTCTAATTCACCCCTCCACTTT
CASQGSISNSPLHF
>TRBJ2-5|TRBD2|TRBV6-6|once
TGTGCCAGCAGTTACTACCCCCCGGGACTAGAAGGGACCCAGTACTTC
CASSYYPPGLEGTQYF